This TCR beta chain was captured by sequencing in a study of T cells in localized non-small cell lung cancer. The CDR3 is made up of 11 amino acids. Germline CDR1 is GTSNPN and CDR2 is SVGIG (reference sequence). Trimming shortened V by 7 bases and J by 9 bases, and 10 bases separated the two germline ends. Study results and caveats: Higher adjacent-lung clonality was associated with shorter survival. Uninvolved adjacent lung had the highest recorded T cell clonality, with tumor below it. Appearance in adjacent lung was seen for a median roughly 56 of the top 100 tumor clones.

A note on this clone: Its antigen remains unknown.

Assay used: immunoSEQ multiplex PCR; TCRdb lists only in-frame clones, some missing. The sample shows 60,000 or so clones, 80% to 90% of them seen only once. J is TRBJ1-6 and V is TRBV30; no clear D gene. The specimen was PBMCs, collected before any cancer treatment. This sequence originates from a man aged 35 to 69 with stage II lung adenocarcinoma. Written as DNA, the CDR3 is TGTGCCTTCTCGAGACTTTCACCCCTCCACTTT. This sequence encodes CAFSRLSPLHF.